What follows are 24 T cell receptor beta chains derived from one specimen sequenced in a study of response to subunit inactivated influenza vaccine (dated by TCRdb to 2016 to 2019). The library came from RT-PCR. TCRdb names Illumina HiSeq 2500 as the instrument used. TCRdb reprocessing: public reads trimmed at Q25 with fastp, clones called with MiXCR, in-frame beta chains kept. CDR3 protein sequences are deduplicated, and each keeps its most common genes and DNA. The sample table holds a few hundred thousand distinct CDR3 sequences, of which 6% to 9% were seen once. The ten largest make up around 13% of the sample. Here the sequenced sample was PBMCs from blood, taken about 23 months after vaccination. These TCRs come from a man aged 50 to 69 who received an inactivated influenza vaccine. Donor details come from another sample of the same person, matched by shared clones.

The chain links TRBV27 to TRBJ1-5, with D tentatively TRBD1 (5 bases). Germline V lookup: CDR1 MNHEY, CDR2 SMNVEV (reference sequence). Trimming shortened V by 2 bases and J by 1 base, and 12 bases separated the two germline ends. The CDR3 covers 16 residues. The CDR3 DNA sequence: TGTGCCAGCAGTTTAAAAGGGGCCAGCAGCAATCAGCCCCAGCATTTT. Amino acid sequence: CASSLKGASSNQPQHF.

The V gene is TRBV7-9, the J gene TRBJ2-3; 8 bases are a match to TRBD1. Losses at the gene ends were 4 bases for V and 2 bases for J; bases not matched to a gene: 5. The CDR3 totals 15 residues. Germline lookup yields CDR1 SEHNR and CDR2 FQNEAQ (reference sequence). CDR3 bases: TGTGCCAGCAGCTACGAGGACAGGGCCACAGATACGCAGTATTTT. This sequence encodes CASSYEDRATDTQYF.

The V call is TRBV12-3 or TRBV12-4, the J call TRBJ1-2; a weak D match, TRBD1 (6 bases). CDR3 length: 14 residues. V dropped 5 bases and J dropped 6 bases, with 16 bases sitting between them. The CDR3 loop reads CASSPRGGPHGYTF. CDR3 nucleotides: TGTGCCAGCAGTCCGAGGGGGGGACCCCATGGCTACACCTTC.

Remarks on this clonotype: A much more abundant neighbour one base away suggests this may be a read error. Here the CDR3 reads CGARNREAGEAFF. The CDR3 DNA sequence: TGCGGTGCTAGAAACAGGGAGGCGGGTGAAGCTTTCTTT. This sequence joins TRBV20-1 and TRBJ1-1; D perhaps matches TRBD1 (6 bases). Germline assignment: CDR1 DFQATT and CDR2 SNEGSKA (reference sequence). CDR3 size: 13 residues.

V and J are TRBV20-1 and TRBJ1-1; 8 positions match TRBD1. V lost 0 bases to trimming and J lost 3 bases; unmatched junction nucleotides: 15. The CDR3 spans 18 residues. CDR1 and CDR2 from the germline V gene are DFQATT and SNEGSKA (reference sequence). CDR3 DNA sequence: TGCAGTGCTAGAGAGGTAGGTCAGGGGGCGTTTGAGGACACTGAAGCTTTCTTT. Its translation is CSAREVGQGAFEDTEAFF.

This chain links TRBV2 with TRBJ2-1; no clear D gene. Germline CDR1 and CDR2: SNHLY and FYNNEI. The CDR3 is 12 residues long. Trimming shortened V by 7 bases and J by 9 bases, and 13 bases separated the two germline ends. DNA for the CDR3: TGTGCCAGCACCTGGTTAGGTCTTGAGCAGTTCTTC. The encoded protein is CASTWLGLEQFF. The entire variable domain, with the rest obtained from reference TRBV2 and TRBJ2-1, is as follows: EPEVTQTPSHQVTQMGQEVILRCVPISNHLYFYWYRQILGQKVEFLVSFYNNEISEKSEIFDDQFSVERPDGSNFTLKIRSTKLEDSAMYFCASTWLGLEQFFGPGTRLTVL.

This clonotype was detected ten times or more. The rearrangement links TRBV12-3 or TRBV12-4 to TRBJ2-7, with 8 bases aligning to TRBD1. V lost 5 bases and J lost 9; bases outside the gene matches: 15. The CDR3 extends over 15 amino acids. The chain's CDR3 is CASSPLQGEARAQYF. The CDR3 bases are TGTGCCAGCAGTCCCCTACAGGGGGAAGCACGAGCGCAGTACTTC.

J is TRBJ2-1 and V is TRBV5-1; D is uncertain. CDR3 size: 13 residues. V lost 0 bases and J 9 bases, leaving 10 bases between the germline ends. Germline V gene lookup returns CDR1 SGHRS and CDR2 YFSETQ. The CDR3 sequence: CASSLAISSEQFF. In nucleotides, the CDR3 is TGCGCCAGCAGCTTGGCAATAAGTAGTGAGCAGTTCTTC.

Comment on this clonotype: The germline gene is not matched at one end of the junction; a read error may be the cause. The V call is TRBV7-9, the J call TRBJ2-7; D possibly corresponds to TRBD2 (6 bases). The germline CDR1 and CDR2 sequences are SEHNR and FQNEAQ (reference sequence). The length of the CDR3 is 10 residues. CDR3: CASWGGVVVF. The DNA for the CDR3 is TGTGCCAGCTGGGGAGGAGTGGTCGTCTTC. Based on the CDR3 plus reference TRBV7-9 and TRBJ2-7, the full variable domain is DTGVSQNPRHKITKRGQNVTFRCDPISEHNRLYWYRQTLGQGPEFLTYFQNEAQLEKSRLLSDRFSAERPKGSFSTLEIQRTEQGDSAMYLCASWGGVVVFGPGTRLTVT.

The table lists this clonotype with a few counts. The chain uses TRBV7-2 and TRBJ2-5; tentative D call: TRBD2 (5 bases). Trimming took 4 bases from V and 2 from J, leaving 11 bases between them. Per the germline V gene, CDR1 is SGHTA and CDR2 is FQGNSA. The CDR3 extends over 14 amino acids. The CDR3 bases are TGTGCCAGCAGCTCCGCCGGGATTCAAGAGACCCAGTACTTC. Its translation: CASSSAGIQETQYF.

The chain joins TRBV20-1 to TRBJ2-7, with 10 positions matching TRBD2. Germline values: CDR1 DFQATT, CDR2 SNEGSKA (reference sequence). With 0 bases clipped from V and 6 bases from J, the junction kept 5 bases outside the gene matches. CDR3 length: 14 amino acids. CDR3 in amino acids: CSARDLAGALEQYF. DNA of the CDR3: TGCAGTGCTAGAGACCTAGCGGGAGCCCTCGAGCAGTACTTC.

This clonotype was seen repeatedly, ten times or more. V is TRBV5-6 and J is TRBJ2-4; D may be TRBD1 (6 bases). CDR1 is SGHDT and CDR2 is YYEEEE in the germline V gene. V lost 2 bases and J lost 1, with 13 bases in between. The CDR3 has 16 residues. The CDR3 protein is CASSLSGDEAKNIQYF. Here the CDR3 DNA reads TGTGCCAGCAGCTTATCAGGGGACGAGGCCAAAAACATTCAGTACTTC.

The sample holds a few counts of this clonotype. The V gene is TRBV20-1, the J gene TRBJ2-7; TRBD2 aligns across 7 bases. Germline loops: CDR1 DFQATT, CDR2 SNEGSKA (reference sequence). The CDR3 length is 13 residues. J gave up 2 bases and V 3 bases, and 4 bases lay outside the gene matches. The CDR3 is CSARRAGPYEQYF. CDR3 nucleotides: TGCAGTGCTAGGAGAGCGGGACCCTACGAGCAGTACTTC.

The table lists this clonotype with many counts. The CDR3 DNA sequence: TGTGCCAGCAGCCGCCGGGACTCTCTAAATACGCAGTATTTT. As protein: CASSRRDSLNTQYF. This sequence joins TRBV7-2 and TRBJ2-3; D is possibly TRBD2 (6 bases). Trimming left V 5 bases short and J 7 bases short, with 16 bases between. The germline CDR1 and CDR2 sequences are SGHTA and FQGNSA. The length of the CDR3 is 14 residues.

At least ten counts were recorded for this clonotype. The chain links TRBV28 to TRBJ2-3; D gene ambiguous. V shed 8 bases and J shed 4 bases, with 13 bases lying between them. The length of the CDR3 is 13 residues. Germline lookup yields CDR1 MDHEN and CDR2 SYDVKM. CDR3 protein: CASRAQSPDTQYF. The CDR3 nucleotides are TGTGCCAGCCGCGCTCAGAGCCCAGATACGCAGTATTTT.

V and J are TRBV5-1 and TRBJ2-5, with D tentatively TRBD1 or TRBD2 (5 bases each). This CDR3 has 13 residues. Trimming cost V 2 bases and J 4 bases, with 9 bases left between them. From germline, CDR1 is SGHRS and CDR2 YFSETQ. CDR3 region: CASSFEGPETQYF. CDR3 in DNA: TGCGCCAGCAGCTTCGAGGGACCAGAGACCCAGTACTTC.

This clonotype came up many times. V gene TRBV4-1 combines with J gene TRBJ2-7, with D possibly TRBD1 on 5 matching bases. Deletions cut 1 base from V and 1 base from J, with 8 bases between. Germline CDR1 and CDR2: MGHRA and YSYEKL. The CDR3 totals 14 residues. CDR3 bases: TGCGCCAGCAGCCAAGGTCCAGGGTCCTACGAGCAGTACTTC. Its protein is CASSQGPGSYEQYF.

CDR3 loop: CASSLFGRADTQYF. The CDR3 bases are TGTGCCAGCAGCTTATTCGGCCGGGCAGATACGCAGTATTTT. The rearrangement joins TRBV7-9 to TRBJ2-3; D is unclear. CDR1 is SEHNR, CDR2 FQNEAQ, per germline (reference sequence). With 2 bases removed from V and 4 bases from J, the gap between germline ends came to 10 bases. The length of the CDR3 is 14 residues.

This clonotype was picked up many times. V gene TRBV7-2 combines with J gene TRBJ2-3; 8 bases fit TRBD2. This CDR3 has 17 residues. After removal of 5 bases from V and 6 bases from J, the junction contained 16 bases not matched to a gene. Germline CDR1 reads SGHTA; CDR2 reads FQGNSA. The CDR3 nucleotides read TGTGCCAGCAGCATCCGAGCGGGAGCGGGAGTAGTGGATACGCAGTATTTT. Residues: CASSIRAGAGVVDTQYF.

This sequence joins TRBV3-1 and TRBJ1-3, with 7 nucleotides matching TRBD1. V lost 4 bases, J lost 0 bases, and 3 bases stayed unmatched. The CDR3 contains 15 residues. Germline CDR1 and CDR2: LGHDT and YNNKEL (reference sequence). The CDR3 reads CASSRGQTSGNTIYF. CDR3 nucleotides: TGTGCCAGCAGCCGGGGACAGACCTCTGGAAACACCATATATTTT.

This clonotype was found a few times. The chain is built from TRBV3-1 and TRBJ2-1; the match to TRBD2 covers 10 bases. This CDR3 region has 14 residues. Trimming removed 4 bases from V and 9 bases from J; junction bases left unmatched: 6. Per the germline V gene, CDR1 is LGHDT and CDR2 is YNNKEL (reference sequence). This chain's CDR3 is CASSLAGGLVEQFF. DNA for the CDR3: TGTGCCAGCAGCCTAGCGGGAGGATTAGTTGAGCAGTTCTTC.

This clonotype showed up just a few times. V and J are TRBV6-5 and TRBJ2-1; D gene ambiguous. This CDR3 is built from 14 residues. CDR1 is MNHEY, CDR2 SVGAGI, per germline. Trimming cost V 0 bases and J 3 bases, with 6 bases left between them. CDR3 residues: CASSYSNVYNEQFF. The CDR3, as DNA: TGTGCCAGCAGTTACTCGAATGTCTACAATGAGCAGTTCTTC.

This clonotype was seen a few times. The chain is built from TRBV4-1 and TRBJ2-1; 11 positions match TRBD2. The CDR3 sequence is 16 residues long. With 2 bases clipped from V and 4 bases from J, the junction kept 4 bases outside the gene matches. Per the germline V gene, CDR1 is MGHRA and CDR2 is YSYEKL. The CDR3 DNA follows: TGCGCCAGCAGCCAACAACTAGCGGGGGTTTACAATGAGCAGTTCTTC. It translates to CASSQQLAGVYNEQFF.

This clonotype was picked up a small number of times. The chain employs TRBV29-1 and TRBJ2-1, with D perhaps TRBD2 (5 bases). CDR3 length: 13 amino acids. V gave up 1 base and J gave up 6 bases, with 10 bases separating them. CDR1 and CDR2 from the germline V gene are SQVTM and ANQGSEA. CDR3 protein: CSVEGPRGNEQFF. For the CDR3, the DNA is TGCAGCGTTGAAGGACCCCGGGGCAATGAGCAGTTCTTC.